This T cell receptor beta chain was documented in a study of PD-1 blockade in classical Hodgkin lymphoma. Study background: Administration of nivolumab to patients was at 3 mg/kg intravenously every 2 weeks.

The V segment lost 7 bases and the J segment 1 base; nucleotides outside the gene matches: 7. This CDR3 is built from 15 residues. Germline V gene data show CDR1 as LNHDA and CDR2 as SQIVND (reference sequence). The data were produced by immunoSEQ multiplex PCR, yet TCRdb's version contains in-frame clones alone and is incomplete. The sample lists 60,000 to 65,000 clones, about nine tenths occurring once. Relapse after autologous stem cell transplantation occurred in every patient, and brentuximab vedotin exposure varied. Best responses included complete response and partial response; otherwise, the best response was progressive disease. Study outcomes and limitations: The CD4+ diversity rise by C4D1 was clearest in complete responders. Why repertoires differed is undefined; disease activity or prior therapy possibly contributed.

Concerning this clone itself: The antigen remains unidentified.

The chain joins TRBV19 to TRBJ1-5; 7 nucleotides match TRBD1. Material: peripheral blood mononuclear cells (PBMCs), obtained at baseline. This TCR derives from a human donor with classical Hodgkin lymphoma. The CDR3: CASNDLGQSNQPQHF. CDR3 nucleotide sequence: TGTGCCAGTAACGACCTGGGACAGAGCAATCAGCCCCAGCATTTT. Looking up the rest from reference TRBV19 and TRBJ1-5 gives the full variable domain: DGGITQSPKYLFRKEGQNVTLSCEQNLNHDAMYWYRQDPGQGLRLIYYSQIVNDFQKGDIAEGYSVSREKKESFPLTVTSAQKNPTAFYLCASNDLGQSNQPQHFGDGTRLSIL.